The 8 T cell receptor beta chains below were found in one sample sequenced in a study of cytomegalovirus exposure and HLA in healthy donors. The PCR had 60 Vbeta and 13 Jbeta primers. Measured with immunoSEQ multiplex PCR; TCRdb has only the in-frame clones, and not every one. The sample records more than 150,000 clones, 65% to 85% being singletons. The sample comprised PBMCs. The origin of the receptors is a woman between 40 and 55 years old in good health and CMV-seropositive.

V is TRBV6-1 and J is TRBJ1-3; 9 bases map to TRBD1. The CDR3 sequence is 15 residues long. V was clipped by 1 base and J by 7 bases; unmatched bases: 5. From germline, CDR1 is MNHNS and CDR2 SASEGT. This CDR3 is CASSEGIGQGNTIYF. The CDR3 nucleotides are TGTGCCAGCAGTGAAGGTATCGGACAGGGGAACACCATATATTTT.

As to this clone: The junction differs from germline at one of its ends, possibly a read error. The chain is built from TRBV6-1 and TRBJ2-3; TRBD2 might be the D (7 bases). The CDR3 covers 15 residues. The germline gives CDR1 MNHNS, CDR2 SASEGT. The CDR3 nucleotides read TGCGCCAGCAGTGAAGGAGGAGGGGGGGGAGATACGCAGTATTTT. This codes for CASSEGGGGGDTQYF.

This clone turned up a few times. The chain uses TRBV19 and TRBJ1-6; possible D gene TRBD1, 6 bases. Germline assignment: CDR1 LNHDA and CDR2 SQIVND (reference sequence). CDR3 length: 13 residues. With 6 bases removed from V and 4 bases from J, the gap between germline ends came to 7 bases. This chain's CDR3 is CASSGTYNSPLHF. As DNA, the CDR3 is TGTGCCAGTAGCGGGACATATAATTCACCCCTCCACTTT. Filled out from reference TRBV19 and TRBJ1-6, the complete variable domain reads DGGITQSPKYLFRKEGQNVTLSCEQNLNHDAMYWYRQDPGQGLRLIYYSQIVNDFQKGDIAEGYSVSREKKESFPLTVTSAQKNPTAFYLCASSGTYNSPLHFGNGTRLTVT.

This clone was recorded a few times. V usage is TRBV15 and J usage is TRBJ1-6, with D perhaps matching TRBD1 (6 bases). Trimming removed 1 base from V and 7 bases from J, with 17 bases in between. The CDR3 has 17 residues. The germline gives CDR1 LNHNV, CDR2 YYDKDF (reference sequence). The CDR3: CATSRGPVGQQNSPLHF. The CDR3 nucleotides are TGTGCCACCAGCAGAGGCCCGGTAGGACAGCAGAATTCACCCCTCCACTTT.

The chain uses TRBV28 and TRBJ2-3; 8 positions agree with TRBD2. J lost 2 bases, V lost 5 bases, and 9 bases had no gene match. The CDR3 length is 16 residues. The germline V gene has CDR1 MDHEN and CDR2 SYDVKM. CDR3 loop: CASSPWRGALTDTQYF. CDR3 nucleotide sequence: TGTGCCAGCAGTCCCTGGCGGGGGGCACTCACAGATACGCAGTATTTT.

CDR3 nucleotide sequence: TGTGCCAGCAGTGTTCGGATGACAGGCCGCAATGAAAAACTGTTTTTT. It encodes CASSVRMTGRNEKLFF. The chain combines TRBV2 with TRBJ1-4; weak D call: TRBD1 (6 bases). Germline CDR1 is SNHLY and CDR2 is FYNNEI. The CDR3 consists of 16 residues. The V end lost 4 bases, the J end lost 5 bases, and 17 bases lay between the germline ends.

This sequence joins TRBV4-2 and TRBJ2-3; D gene ambiguous. CDR3 length: 17 residues. Germline V gives CDR1 LGHNA, CDR2 YNFKEQ. Trimming shortened V by 0 bases and J by 4 bases, and 17 bases separated the two germline ends. The CDR3 protein is CASSQESMIAGSDTQYF. The CDR3 nucleotides are TGTGCCAGCAGCCAAGAATCAATGATAGCTGGGTCAGATACGCAGTATTTT.

This clone has a handful of counts. The DNA for the CDR3 is TGTGCCAGCAGTTTATCAGGTAGCCTAGAGAACACTGAAGCTTTCTTT. Its protein is CASSLSGSLENTEAFF. The chain combines TRBV27 with TRBJ1-1; D unclear. The CDR3 length is 16 residues. Germline CDR1 MNHEY, CDR2 SMNVEV (reference sequence). V was trimmed by 0 bases and J by 1 base, leaving 12 bases between them.